Listed below are T cell receptor beta chains from one sample, sequenced in a study of regulatory T cells in long-lasting Graves disease. MiXCR was run by TCRdb on the multiplex PCR reads, yielding one entry per CDR3 protein. This sample has about 380,000 distinct CDR3 sequences, with 15% found just once. The sequences come from peripheral blood mononuclear cells (PBMCs), collected at new diagnosis, from a patient treated with antithyroid drugs. Receptors originate from a female donor with Graves disease. Both conserved end residues are part of each CDR3. Each record gives: CDR3 length, D gene, J gene, clone size, V gene, CDR3 DNA, CDR3 protein. The D gene is left open where the match is weak. The size field reads once, few, many or a size class.

12	TRBD1	TRBJ1-6	many	TRBV12-3/TRBV12-4	TGTGCCAGCAGCCTCAGGGGGCCACCCCTCCACTTT	CASSLRGPPLHF
14	-	TRBJ2-1	many	TRBV6-2/TRBV6-3	TGTGCCAGCAGCGGGGGGCCGGCCTACAATGAGCAGTTCTTC	CASSGGPAYNEQFF
18	-	TRBJ1-1	many	TRBV6-1	TGTGCCAGCAGAAAGAGAGGTGGGAGCGGGGTTATGAACACTGAAGCTTTCTTT	CASRKRGGSGVMNTEAFF
16	TRBD1	TRBJ1-2	many	TRBV19	TGTGCCAGTTCCCTGGGAACCGGACAGGGTTTAGGTGGCTACACCTTC	CASSLGTGQGLGGYTF
13	-	TRBJ2-1	many	TRBV20-1	TGCAGTGCTCCTCGGGGCTCCCTGGATGAGCAGTTCTTC	CSAPRGSLDEQFF
13	-	TRBJ2-3	many	TRBV12-3/TRBV12-4	TGTGCCAGCAGTTTCCTTAGCGATGGTACGCAGTATTTT	CASSFLSDGTQYF
16	-	TRBJ1-1	many	TRBV6-1	TGTGCCAGCAGGCCCCCCCCCCAGGGCCCGAACACTGAAGCTTTCTTT	CASRPPPQGPNTEAFF
15	-	TRBJ2-1	many	TRBV24-1	TGTGCCACCAGTGACTCGTCCGGACTCGGAGATGAGCAGTTCTTC	CATSDSSGLGDEQFF
15	TRBD1	TRBJ1-5	many	TRBV2	TGTGCCAGCAATGAAGAACAGGGGGGCGGTCAGCCCCAGCATTTT	CASNEEQGGGQPQHF
15	-	TRBJ1-6	many	TRBV3-1	TGTGCCAGCAGCCAATTCACAGGAGACAATTCACCCCTCCACTTT	CASSQFTGDNSPLHF
17	TRBD2	TRBJ2-5	many	TRBV11-1	TGTGCCAGCAGCTTTGCTGACCTAGCGGGATTCGACGAGACCCAGTACTTC	CASSFADLAGFDETQYF